These 10 T cell receptor beta chains were sequenced from one sample in a study of beta chain features in type 1 diabetes. All of the isolated RNA was reverse transcribed, so expressed TCRB transcripts were sequenced. TCRdb's table, derived via immunoSEQ multiplex PCR, lists solely in-frame clones and lacks some. The table records about 300,000 clones, 8% of them present only once. Sequencing used central memory CD4+ T cells from blood. The receptors here all came from a young woman in good health.

This rearrangement joins TRBV7-9 to TRBJ1-3; no definite D call. Germline CDR1 reads SEHNR; CDR2 reads FQNEAQ (reference sequence). The CDR3 loop spans 16 amino acids. Trimming took 2 bases from V and 7 from J, leaving 18 bases between them. The CDR3 region has the DNA TGTGCCAGCAGCTTAAACAACCCAAGTTTTTCTAACACCATATATTTT. Translated, it gives CASSLNNPSFSNTIYF.

This clone was seen a handful of times. This chain connects TRBV2 to TRBJ2-1; 8 bases align to TRBD2. The CDR3 loop spans 14 amino acids. V trimming: 6 bases; J trimming: 7 bases; junction bases outside the gene matches: 8. CDR1 and CDR2 (germline): SNHLY, FYNNEI. CDR3 region: CASRLREGLNEQFF. Written as DNA, the CDR3 is TGTGCCAGCAGGCTCCGGGAGGGGCTAAATGAGCAGTTCTTC.

Only a few counts were recorded for this clone. The gene calls are TRBV6-5 and TRBJ2-3; unclear D gene. This CDR3 comprises 15 residues. Trimming removed 2 bases at V and 2 bases at J, with 11 bases between. Germline CDR1 and CDR2: MNHEY and SVGAGI. The CDR3 nucleotides read TGTGCCAGCAGTTACGTAACAGCGTACACAGATACGCAGTATTTT. Its translation: CASSYVTAYTDTQYF.

The CDR3 DNA reads TGTGCCAGCAGTTCAAGACAGGGAACAGATACGCAGTATTTT. Protein: CASSSRQGTDTQYF. The V gene is TRBV6-5, the J gene TRBJ2-3; 7 nucleotides line up with TRBD1. The CDR3 contains 14 residues. The V segment lost 4 bases and the J segment 3 bases; nucleotides outside the gene matches: 4. CDR1 MNHEY and CDR2 SVGAGI come from the germline V gene.

This chain links TRBV9 with TRBJ2-3, with D perhaps TRBD2 (6 bases). This CDR3 contains 14 residues. CDR1 is SGDLS and CDR2 is YYNGEE in the germline V gene. The ends were cut back, 10 bases at V and 5 bases at J, with 20 bases in the middle. The CDR3 protein is CASKSGTPGDTQYF. DNA for the CDR3: TGTGCCTCCAAGTCCGGGACTCCGGGAGATACGCAGTATTTT.

This clone appeared a few times. DNA of the CDR3: TGCGCCAGCAGCCGTCAGGCCCGTTTAACTAATGAAAAACTGTTTTTT. Its protein is CASSRQARLTNEKLFF. This chain links TRBV4-3 with TRBJ1-4; the D is unclear. Germline V CDR1 and CDR2: LGHNA, YSLEER. The CDR3 sequence is 16 residues long. V was pared by 4 bases and J by 1 base, with 13 bases between.

This clone was seen a handful of times. The J gene is TRBJ2-2, the V gene TRBV19, with TRBD2 matching over 10 bases. V was pared by 7 bases and J by 8 bases, with 16 bases of the junction left unmatched. The CDR3 runs to 17 residues. Germline V gene sequence: CDR1 LNHDA, CDR2 SQIVND (reference sequence). CDR3 sequence reads: CASNRGSSGRVGGELFF. CDR3 bases: TGTGCCAGTAATCGTGGCTCTAGCGGGAGAGTGGGAGGGGAGCTGTTTTTT. The entire variable domain, with the rest obtained from reference TRBV19 and TRBJ2-2, is as follows: DGGITQSPKYLFRKEGQNVTLSCEQNLNHDAMYWYRQDPGQGLRLIYYSQIVNDFQKGDIAEGYSVSREKKESFPLTVTSAQKNPTAFYLCASNRGSSGRVGGELFFGEGSRLTVL.

This clone was observed a handful of times. The chain couples TRBV2 to TRBJ2-3; TRBD2 matches at 8 bases. With 5 bases clipped from V and 4 bases from J, the junction kept 8 bases outside the gene matches. The CDR3 has 15 amino acids. Germline V lookup: CDR1 SNHLY, CDR2 FYNNEI. The CDR3 DNA is TGTGCCAGCAGTCCCCAAGCGGGAGCGTCAGATACGCAGTATTTT. This codes for CASSPQAGASDTQYF.

The chain joins TRBV6-5 to TRBJ2-1; D is uncertain. Germline CDR1 is MNHEY and CDR2 is SVGAGI. V was pared by 5 bases and J by 9 bases, with 17 bases between. This CDR3 is built from 14 residues. This chain's CDR3 is CASSPGPSRVEQFF. DNA for the CDR3: TGTGCCAGCAGTCCAGGCCCCAGTCGGGTTGAGCAGTTCTTC.

This clone was seen only a few times. The chain is built from TRBV14 and TRBJ2-7, with TRBD1 matching 8 bases. This CDR3 has 14 residues. Germline CDR1 and CDR2: SGHDN and FVKESK. V gave up 1 base and J gave up 6 bases; unmatched junction bases: 5. The CDR3 is CASSQAGGAGEQYV. The DNA of the CDR3 is TGTGCCAGCAGCCAAGCAGGGGGCGCGGGCGAGCAGTACGTC.